What follows is one T cell receptor (beta chain) and its context. This record belongs to a study of blood T cell repertoires in COVID-19. Original processing notes: Estimation of nucleated cell counts relied on the amplification of reference gene primers. Data came from immunoSEQ multiplex PCR; TCRdb stores just in-frame clones and leaves some out. V and J calls plus clone size are reproduced from that table; the DNA served to infer D and trimming. The sample comprises some 260,000 clones, around 90% of which are singletons, and more than 0.55% rests with the top ten. Germline V gene lookup returns CDR1 SGHTA and CDR2 FQGTGA. CDR3 length equals 14 residues. Germline trimming cut 5 bases from V and 7 bases from J; bases unmatched to any gene: 8.

The sequence came from a human donor in a cohort sampled during active COVID-19. The sequenced sample was peripheral blood. The rearrangement joins TRBV7-3 to TRBJ2-7; TRBD1 matches at 10 bases. CDR3 DNA sequence: TGTGCCAGCAGCAAGACAGGGGGCAGGAGTGAGCAGTACTTC. This gives the protein CASSKTGGRSEQYF.